Presented here are 18 T cell receptor beta chains from one specimen sequenced in a study of blood T cells in healthy people across ages. A second PCR, run for roughly 6 to 11 cycles, used a sample-barcoded 5' primer plus a J-beta primer mix. MiXCR, applied by TCRdb to the 5' RACE reads, yields one record per CDR3 protein. The table lists about 700,000 distinct CDR3 sequences, 32% of them singletons. What was sequenced was blood. The source is a woman older than 75 in good health.

Details on this clonotype: A read error is possible here, since a much larger clone lies one base away. This chain uses TRBV27 with TRBJ2-1; 15 bases align to TRBD2. With the DNA end fitting TRBJ2-7 better, the J assignment may be wrong. This CDR3 is 21 amino acids long. Germline CDR1 and CDR2: MNHEY and SMNVEV (reference sequence). This CDR3 reads CASSLSGTSGGLKKPYNEQYF. CDR3 DNA sequence: TGTGCCAGCAGTTTATCGGGGACTAGCGGGGGGTTGAAGAAACCCTACAATGAGCAGTACTTC.

In the case of this clonotype: One end of the junction is discordant with germline, which a read error may explain. The chain employs TRBV25-1 and TRBJ2-1; D tentatively reads TRBD1 or TRBD2 (5 bases each). CDR1 is MGHDK, CDR2 SYGVNS, per germline. The CDR3 has 16 amino acids. CDR3 sequence: CASSEYSGIGDARQFF. CDR3 coding DNA: TGTGCCAGTAGTGAATATTCAGGGATTGGGGACGCGAGGCAGTTCTTC.

This clonotype was counted between two and nine times. A much larger clone sits a single nucleotide away, making a read error possible. The chain joins TRBV10-3 to TRBJ2-5; either TRBD1 or TRBD2 may supply D (6 bases each). Trimming stripped 6 bases from V and 2 bases from J, with 13 bases between. The CDR3 consists of 14 residues. Looked up from germline, CDR1 is ENHRY and CDR2 is SYGVKD. The CDR3 DNA is TGTGCCATCAGAGGAGGGGGGCCTCAAGAGACCCAGTACTTC. Its protein product is CAIRGGGPQETQYF.

This clonotype was found a few times. The chain couples TRBV11-2 to TRBJ2-1; 13 nucleotides align to TRBD2. Trimming removed 5 bases from V and 6 bases from J; junction bases left unmatched: 7. The CDR3 totals 16 residues. Germline V gene lookup returns CDR1 SGHAT and CDR2 FQNNGV. The CDR3 loop reads CASSHRTSGGVNEQFF. The CDR3 nucleotides read TGTGCCAGCAGCCATCGGACTAGCGGGGGAGTCAATGAGCAGTTCTTC.

This sequence joins TRBV16 and TRBJ1-1; D is possibly TRBD1 (5 bases). CDR1 is KGHSY and CDR2 is FQNENV in the germline V gene. The CDR3 sequence is 12 residues long. V lost 2 bases to trimming and J lost 8 bases, with 9 bases between them. CDR3 loop: CASSQSGTEAFF. The CDR3 coding sequence is TGTGCCAGCAGCCAAAGCGGGACGGAAGCTTTCTTT.

Many counts were recorded for this clonotype. V usage is TRBV27 and J usage is TRBJ2-2; 7 bases agree with TRBD2. This CDR3 is 16 amino acids long. Looked up from germline, CDR1 is MNHEY and CDR2 is SMNVEV (reference sequence). J was trimmed by 1 base and V by 4 bases; bases with no gene match: 6. CDR3 residues: CASSYGGGRNTGELFF. The CDR3 bases are TGTGCCAGCAGTTATGGCGGGGGACGGAACACCGGGGAGCTGTTTTTT.

There are a few counts of this clonotype. V usage is TRBV3-1 and J usage is TRBJ2-5, with a weak D call TRBD2 (6 bases). The CDR3 totals 15 residues. CDR1 is LGHDT and CDR2 is YNNKEL in the germline V gene (reference sequence). V dropped 4 bases and J dropped 5 bases, with 17 bases sitting between them. CDR3 loop: CASSPTWGSGETQYF. The CDR3 bases are TGTGCCAGCAGCCCAACCTGGGGGAGCGGGGAGACCCAGTACTTC.

V usage is TRBV7-2 and J usage is TRBJ2-7; tentatively, D is TRBD1 (5 bases). Trimming left V 3 bases short and J 0 bases short, with 12 bases between. This CDR3 contains 15 residues. Germline CDR1 and CDR2: SGHTA and FQGNSA. CDR3 bases: TGTGCCAGCAGCTTTTGGGCAGGGCTCTCCTACGAGCAGTACTTC. Protein product: CASSFWAGLSYEQYF.

In the case of this clonotype: This sequence may be a read error, since a much larger clone differs from it by one base. The chain combines TRBV7-9 with TRBJ2-5, with TRBD2 identical over 10 bases. Germline V CDR1 and CDR2: SEHNR, FQNEAQ (reference sequence). The CDR3 is 18 residues long. After removal of 0 bases from V and 1 base from J, the junction contained 8 bases not matched to a gene. This CDR3 is CASSLASASGGTQETQYF. The CDR3, as DNA: TGTGCCAGCAGCTTAGCGTCGGCTAGCGGGGGCACCCAAGAGACCCAGTACTTC.

The rearrangement uses TRBV7-2 and TRBJ2-7, with D unresolved. Germline V gene lookup returns CDR1 SGHTA and CDR2 FQGNSA. The CDR3 spans 13 residues. V was clipped by 2 bases and J by 1 base, with 6 bases between them. CDR3 protein: CASSLIWSYEQYF. The CDR3 region has the DNA TGTGCCAGCAGCTTAATATGGTCCTACGAGCAGTACTTC.

This chain connects TRBV20-1 to TRBJ1-1; 8 nucleotides line up with TRBD1. Germline assignment: CDR1 DFQATT and CDR2 SNEGSKA (reference sequence). There are 15 residues in the CDR3. V shed 3 bases and J 2 bases; nucleotides not matched to a gene: 8. The CDR3 region is CSASHAGTGNTEAFF. In DNA form, the CDR3 reads TGCAGTGCTAGCCATGCCGGGACAGGTAACACTGAAGCTTTCTTT.

This clonotype has just a few counts. The chain combines TRBV9 with TRBJ1-1, with D tentatively TRBD1 (5 bases). The CDR3 loop spans 17 amino acids. Germline CDR1 is SGDLS and CDR2 is YYNGEE. The germline V and J ends were trimmed by 3 bases and 1 base, with 19 bases remaining between them. The CDR3 DNA is TGTGCCAGCAGCGCAGATCTAGGGGTGGACAAGAACACTGAAGCTTTCTTT. Translating gives CASSADLGVDKNTEAFF.

About this clonotype itself: A much larger clone lies one base from this, so it may be a read error. The CDR3 carries no conserved terminal phenylalanine or tryptophan, so it likely arises from a read error. This CDR3 reads CASSSGRQGTYEQYS. CDR3 sequence (DNA): TGTGCCAGCAGCTCCGGTCGGCAGGGGACCTACGAGCAGTACTCC. The chain couples TRBV5-4 to TRBJ2-5; tentative D call: TRBD1 (6 bases). The J call is in doubt because the DNA end fits TRBJ2-7 better. Per the germline V gene, CDR1 is SGHNT and CDR2 is YYREEE (reference sequence). This CDR3 is built from 15 residues.

This clonotype appeared many times. This CDR3 reads CASSLGFRDISTDTQYF. The CDR3 region has the DNA TGTGCCAGCAGCTTAGGATTCCGAGACATAAGCACAGATACGCAGTATTTT. This rearrangement joins TRBV11-3 to TRBJ2-3; D ambiguous. The germline V gene has CDR1 SGHNT and CDR2 YENEEA. Trimming pared 1 base from V and 0 bases from J, leaving 14 bases between. The CDR3 spans 17 residues.

In this sample, this clonotype turned up a few times. Here the CDR3 DNA reads TGTGCCTGGACTCAGGGCCCCAATCAGCCCCAGCATTTT. Protein: CAWTQGPNQPQHF. This chain joins TRBV30 and TRBJ1-5, with D tentatively TRBD1 (5 bases). Trimming took off 4 bases at V and 3 bases at J, with 10 bases between the two ends. The CDR3 has 13 residues. Germline CDR1 is GTSNPN and CDR2 is SVGIG (reference sequence).

In this sample, this clonotype turned up many times. The chain employs TRBV27 and TRBJ2-5, with D maybe TRBD1 (6 bases). This CDR3 is built from 16 residues. The germline V gene has CDR1 MNHEY and CDR2 SMNVEV (reference sequence). Trimming took 5 bases from V and 5 from J, leaving 21 bases between them. CDR3 DNA: TGTGCCAGCAGTCCAGACATACAGGGCCCGGGGGAGACCCAGTACTTC. Translation gives CASSPDIQGPGETQYF.

This clonotype was seen a few times. The genes are TRBV5-6 and TRBJ1-6; 8 nucleotides line up with TRBD1. Germline lookup yields CDR1 SGHDT and CDR2 YYEEEE. This CDR3 is built from 15 residues. The V segment lost 0 bases and the J segment 7 bases; nucleotides outside the gene matches: 3. The CDR3 here is CASSLVTGGNSPLHF. DNA for the CDR3: TGTGCCAGCAGCTTGGTTACAGGGGGAAATTCACCCCTCCACTTT. Full variable domain (remainder filled in from reference TRBV5-6 and TRBJ1-6): DAGVTQSPTHLIKTRGQQVTLRCSPKSGHDTVSWYQQALGQGPQFIFQYYEEEERQRGNFPDRFSGHQFPNYSSELNVNALLLGDSALYLCASSLVTGGNSPLHFGNGTRLTVT.

This clonotype was observed at least ten times. This rearrangement joins TRBV5-1 to TRBJ2-7; D might be TRBD1 (5 bases). V lost 2 bases and J 3 bases, leaving 18 bases between the germline ends. The CDR3 runs 16 residues. The germline V gene encodes CDR1 SGHRS and CDR2 YFSETQ. The chain's CDR3 is CASSFDPSGIGYEQYF. CDR3 nucleotide sequence: TGCGCCAGCAGCTTCGACCCGTCAGGGATTGGCTACGAGCAGTACTTC.